These T cell receptor beta chains were read from a single sample in a study of T cells after yellow fever vaccination. Each CDR3 protein gets one entry after TCRdb re-called the 5' RACE reads with MiXCR. The table has 450,000 to 650,000 distinct CDR3 sequences, approximately 15% seen once. The source was PBMCs, collected on the day of the yellow fever booster vaccination. The receptor source for this set is a man aged 25-40 years who received the YFV17D yellow fever vaccine. Both conserved end residues are part of each CDR3. D genes are given only for firm matches. Expanded clones are given a class, and other clones once, few, many or no size at all.

length: 14; D: TRBD2; J: TRBJ2-7; size: few; V: TRBV6-1; DNA: TGTGCCAGCAGCCTCCACGGGAGGCTAAACCAGCAGTACTTC; CDR3: CASSLHGRLNQQYF
length: 16; D: TRBD2; J: TRBJ2-1; size: many; V: TRBV2; DNA: TGTGCCAGCAGCCATAGACTAGCGGGGAGAGACAATGAGCAGTTCTTC; CDR3: CASSHRLAGRDNEQFF
length: 15; D: TRBD2; J: TRBJ2-7; size: many; V: TRBV28; DNA: TGTGCCAGCAGTCCCCTAGCGGGAGCTCTGGCCGAGCAGTACTTC; CDR3: CASSPLAGALAEQYF
length: 13; D: .; J: TRBJ2-5; size: few; V: TRBV20-1; DNA: TGCAGTGCTAGCCGGACGATCCAAGAGACCCAGTACTTC; CDR3: CSASRTIQETQYF
length: 15; D: TRBD2; J: TRBJ2-7; size: few; V: TRBV20-1; DNA: TGCAGTGCTAGATCGTCTCTAGCGGGCCCCTACGAGCAGTACTTC; CDR3: CSARSSLAGPYEQYF
length: 15; D: .; J: TRBJ2-1; size: .; V: TRBV7-9; DNA: TGTGCCAGCAGCCCGCGGGTTGGCGGGAACTATGAGCAGTTCTTC; CDR3: CASSPRVGGNYEQFF
length: 14; D: TRBD2; J: TRBJ2-7; size: .; V: TRBV20-1; DNA: TGCAGTGCCACTACTAGCGGGAGACGGTACGAGCAGTACTTC; CDR3: CSATTSGRRYEQYF
length: 14; D: .; J: TRBJ2-3; size: few; V: TRBV5-6; DNA: TGTGCCAGCAGCTCGCCGCCTGTTTTGGATACGCAGTATTTT; CDR3: CASSSPPVLDTQYF
length: 15; D: .; J: TRBJ2-7; size: few; V: TRBV4-1; DNA: TGCGCCAGCAGCCAAGATCTGCAGGGTTGGTACGAGCAGTACTTC; CDR3: CASSQDLQGWYEQYF
length: 13; D: TRBD2; J: TRBJ2-7; size: few; V: TRBV6-6; DNA: TGTGCCAGCAGTTACCGCTCTAGCGGCGAGCAGTACTTC; CDR3: CASSYRSSGEQYF
length: 14; D: .; J: TRBJ2-7; size: .; V: TRBV12-3/TRBV12-4; DNA: TGTGCCAGCAGCCCAAAATTACTAGGTTACGAGCAGTACTTC; CDR3: CASSPKLLGYEQYF
length: 17; D: TRBD2; J: TRBJ2-5; size: .; V: TRBV3-1; DNA: TGTGCCAGCAGCTTTCGGACTAGCGGGAATCGTCATAAGACCCAGTACTTC; CDR3: CASSFRTSGNRHKTQYF
length: 18; D: .; J: TRBJ2-6; size: .; V: TRBV4-3; DNA: TGCGCCAGCAGCCAAGGGCCACAGGGAACCTCTGGGGCCAACGTCCTGACTTTC; CDR3: CASSQGPQGTSGANVLTF
length: 16; D: .; J: TRBJ2-6; size: .; V: TRBV5-1; DNA: TGCGCCAGCACCCCACGTATCGGGGCCGGGGCCAACGTCCTGACTTTC; CDR3: CASTPRIGAGANVLTF
length: 15; D: .; J: TRBJ2-7; size: .; V: TRBV20-1; DNA: TGCAGTGCTAGAGATGGGACGGGAGCACTCTACGAGCAGTACTTC; CDR3: CSARDGTGALYEQYF
length: 13; D: .; J: TRBJ1-1; size: many; V: TRBV30; DNA: TGTGCCTGGAGTGTGGAGCTGAACACTGAAGCTTTCTTT; CDR3: CAWSVELNTEAFF
length: 13; D: TRBD1; J: TRBJ2-7; size: few; V: TRBV7-2; DNA: TGTGCCAGCACAGGACAGGTCCGGTACGAGCAGTACTTC; CDR3: CASTGQVRYEQYF
length: 12; D: .; J: TRBJ2-5; size: .; V: TRBV18; DNA: TGTGCCAGCTCACCAGGCCCGGGGACCCAGTACTTC; CDR3: CASSPGPGTQYF
length: 10; D: .; J: TRBJ2-5; size: many; V: TRBV20-1; DNA: TGCAGTGCTGCAAGGGAGACCCAGTACTTC; CDR3: CSAARETQYF
length: 14; D: .; J: TRBJ1-5; size: .; V: TRBV6-1; DNA: TGTGCCAGCAGATGGGGGCCTGACAATCAGCCCCAGCATTTT; CDR3: CASRWGPDNQPQHF
length: 18; D: TRBD2; J: TRBJ2-3; size: .; V: TRBV12-3/TRBV12-4; DNA: TGTACCAGCTGTTTAAAAACGACTAGCGGGGGTTCCACAGATACGCAGTATTTT; CDR3: CTSCLKTTSGGSTDTQYF
length: 13; D: TRBD1; J: TRBJ2-7; size: few; V: TRBV20-1; DNA: TGCAGTGCCGATGACAGGGGCTCCTACGAGCAGTACTTC; CDR3: CSADDRGSYEQYF
length: 15; D: .; J: TRBJ2-3; size: few; V: TRBV12-3/TRBV12-4; DNA: TGTGCCAGCAGTTTTACCGGGAGAATCCCAGATACGCAGTATTTT; CDR3: CASSFTGRIPDTQYF
length: 13; D: .; J: TRBJ2-7; size: .; V: TRBV29-1; DNA: TGCAGCGTTGAAGACCAACTACGTTACGAGCAGTACTTC; CDR3: CSVEDQLRYEQYF
length: 11; D: TRBD2; J: TRBJ2-1; size: once; V: TRBV18; DNA: TGTGCCAGCTCACGCTTAGCGGGACAGTTCTTC; CDR3: CASSRLAGQFF
length: 14; D: TRBD2; J: TRBJ2-3; size: .; V: TRBV20-1; DNA: TGCAGTGCTATCAGCGGGAGAAGTATAGATACGCAGTATTTT; CDR3: CSAISGRSIDTQYF
length: 16; D: TRBD2; J: TRBJ2-1; size: .; V: TRBV28; DNA: TGTGCCAGCACCGAACTAGCGGGAAGATTTAACAATGAGCAGTTCTTC; CDR3: CASTELAGRFNNEQFF
length: 12; D: .; J: TRBJ2-7; size: .; V: TRBV7-2; DNA: TGTGCCAGCAGCGGGGGCTACGACGAGCAGTACTTC; CDR3: CASSGGYDEQYF
length: 13; D: TRBD1; J: TRBJ1-1; size: .; V: TRBV9; DNA: TGTGCCAGCAGCGTGACAGGGGACGCTGAAGCTTTCTTT; CDR3: CASSVTGDAEAFF
length: 15; D: TRBD2; J: TRBJ2-4; size: few; V: TRBV20-1; DNA: TGCAGTGTACGAGGGGTCGGGAGGATGGGTGACATTCAGTACTTC; CDR3: CSVRGVGRMGDIQYF
length: 15; D: .; J: TRBJ2-2; size: few; V: TRBV4-3; DNA: TGCGCCAGCAGCCAGGGGGGGCGAGTGGCCGGGGAGCTGTTTTTT; CDR3: CASSQGGRVAGELFF
length: 12; D: .; J: TRBJ2-7; size: .; V: TRBV29-1; DNA: TGCAGCGTTCGGGTTGAGAGCTACGAGCAGTACTTC; CDR3: CSVRVESYEQYF
length: 14; D: TRBD2; J: TRBJ2-5; size: few; V: TRBV28; DNA: TGTGGGACGAGCGGGGGGTTTTTCCAAGAGACCCAGTACTTC; CDR3: CGTSGGFFQETQYF
length: 17; D: .; J: TRBJ2-5; size: many; V: TRBV3-1; DNA: TGTGCCAGCAGCCCCCTCGGAATAGCTGAACGTTGGGAGACCCAGTACTTC; CDR3: CASSPLGIAERWETQYF
length: 13; D: .; J: TRBJ2-5; size: .; V: TRBV7-3; DNA: TGTGCCAGCAGCTTAACTCACCAAGAGACCCAGTACTTC; CDR3: CASSLTHQETQYF
length: 16; D: TRBD2; J: TRBJ2-3; size: .; V: TRBV12-3/TRBV12-4; DNA: TGTGCCAGCAGTTCGGGGCAGGGAGGGTACACAGATACGCAGTATTTT; CDR3: CASSSGQGGYTDTQYF
length: 16; D: .; J: TRBJ2-1; size: few; V: TRBV18; DNA: TGTGCCAGCTCACCACTTTTCGCGGGCCTCAGCGGAGAGCAGTTCTTC; CDR3: CASSPLFAGLSGEQFF
length: 17; D: TRBD2; J: TRBJ2-3; size: .; V: TRBV10-3; DNA: TGTGCCATCAGTGATGGGACTAGCGGGAGGAGGACAGATACGCAGTATTTT; CDR3: CAISDGTSGRRTDTQYF
length: 14; D: .; J: TRBJ2-1; size: .; V: TRBV20-1; DNA: TGCAGTGCTCACGGGCCCCAGGACTACAATGAGCAGTTCTTC; CDR3: CSAHGPQDYNEQFF
length: 11; D: .; J: TRBJ2-7; size: few; V: TRBV6-2/TRBV6-3; DNA: TGTGCCAGCGGAGCAGGAGCCGAGCAGTACTTC; CDR3: CASGAGAEQYF
length: 14; D: .; J: TRBJ2-7; size: few; V: TRBV12-3/TRBV12-4; DNA: TGTGCCAGCAGTTTAGTCGGGGGGCAGGACGAGCAGTACTTC; CDR3: CASSLVGGQDEQYF
length: 12; D: .; J: TRBJ2-1; size: .; V: TRBV24-1; DNA: TGTGCCACCAGTGATTTAAACACCGAGCAGTTCTTC; CDR3: CATSDLNTEQFF
length: 18; D: .; J: TRBJ1-5; size: .; V: TRBV18; DNA: TGTGCCAGCTCACCCACCCCCGCGGGGGGCGCAACAAATCAGCCCCAGCATTTT; CDR3: CASSPTPAGGATNQPQHF
length: 13; D: .; J: TRBJ1-4; size: few; V: TRBV20-1; DNA: TGCAGTGCTAGAGTGAACCGCCTGGAAAAACTGTTTTTT; CDR3: CSARVNRLEKLFF
length: 16; D: .; J: TRBJ2-7; size: few; V: TRBV4-3; DNA: TGCGCCAGCAGCCAAGATCTAAGCGGGACAAACTACGAGCAGTACTTC; CDR3: CASSQDLSGTNYEQYF
length: 17; D: TRBD1; J: TRBJ2-5; size: .; V: TRBV20-1; DNA: TGCAGTGCTAGATCACCCCTCCGTGGACAGGGGGGTGAGACCCAGTACTTC; CDR3: CSARSPLRGQGGETQYF